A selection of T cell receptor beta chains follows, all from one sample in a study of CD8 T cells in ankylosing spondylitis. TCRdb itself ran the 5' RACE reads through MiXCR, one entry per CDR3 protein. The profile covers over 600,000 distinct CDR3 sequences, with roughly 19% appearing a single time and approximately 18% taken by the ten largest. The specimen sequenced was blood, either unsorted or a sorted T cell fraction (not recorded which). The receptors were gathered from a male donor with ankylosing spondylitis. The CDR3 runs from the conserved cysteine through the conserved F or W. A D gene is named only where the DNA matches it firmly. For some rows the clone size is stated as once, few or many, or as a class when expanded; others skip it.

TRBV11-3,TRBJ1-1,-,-,CASSLARRVNTEAFF
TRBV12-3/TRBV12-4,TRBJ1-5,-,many,CASSPSDRRNQPQHF
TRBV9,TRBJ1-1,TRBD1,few,CASSVGTGGGANTEAFF
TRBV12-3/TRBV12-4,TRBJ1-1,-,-,CASVTGPPVARDTEAFF
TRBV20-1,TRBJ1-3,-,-,CSASFTGVGNTIYF
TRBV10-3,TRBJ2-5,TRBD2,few,CAISGGGALETQYF
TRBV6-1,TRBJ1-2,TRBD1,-,CASSPHQTGDHGYTF
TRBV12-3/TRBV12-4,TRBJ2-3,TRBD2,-,CASSLSRLAGDTDTQYF
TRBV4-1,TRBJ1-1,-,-,CASSPSWGNTEAFF
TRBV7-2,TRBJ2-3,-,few,CASSLDWLSTDTQYF
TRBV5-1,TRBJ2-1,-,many,CASRPDSSYNEQFF
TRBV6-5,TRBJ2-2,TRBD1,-,CASSSTGTTGELFF
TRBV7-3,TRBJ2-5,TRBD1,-,CASSLFPIGTGGQETQYF
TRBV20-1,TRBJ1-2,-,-,CSAGTTGDYGYTF
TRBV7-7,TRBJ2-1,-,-,CASSLDMSSYNEQFF
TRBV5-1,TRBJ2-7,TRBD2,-,CASSLSGTSSYEQYF
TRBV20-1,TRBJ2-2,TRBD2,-,CSATGTRSFGELFF
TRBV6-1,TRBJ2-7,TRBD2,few,CASTRGGDLYYEQYF
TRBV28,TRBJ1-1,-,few,CASSSTTGTWGEAFF
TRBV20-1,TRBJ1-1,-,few,CSASRGGPNTEAFF
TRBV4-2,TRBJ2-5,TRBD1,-,CASSQDGDRELETQYF
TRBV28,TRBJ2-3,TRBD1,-,CASSGTGFTDTQYF
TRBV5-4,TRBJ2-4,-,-,CASSLGGRGGSENIQYF
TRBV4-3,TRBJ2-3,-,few,CASSQDRDFADTQYF
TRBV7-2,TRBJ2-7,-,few,CASSLRTYGVTYEQYF
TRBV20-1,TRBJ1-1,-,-,CSGNMNTEAFF
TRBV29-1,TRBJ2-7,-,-,CSVEEPGYEQYF
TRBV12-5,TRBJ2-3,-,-,CASGSGRGTDTQYF
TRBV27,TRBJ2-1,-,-,CASSVRGRVRNEQFF
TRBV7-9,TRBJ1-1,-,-,CASSPGPFGTEAFF
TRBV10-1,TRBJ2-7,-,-,CASSDTGMGNEQYF
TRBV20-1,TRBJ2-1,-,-,CSARDLGTYNEQFF
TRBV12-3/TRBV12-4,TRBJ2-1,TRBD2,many,CASRRAGVNEQFF
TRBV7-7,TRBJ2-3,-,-,CASSLRGGLSDTQYF
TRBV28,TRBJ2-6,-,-,CASRENSGANVLTF
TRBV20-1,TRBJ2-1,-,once,CSARAWGGSYNEQFF
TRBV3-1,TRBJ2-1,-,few,CASSQGEGGPYNEQFF
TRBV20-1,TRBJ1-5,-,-,CSAPFRGISNQPQHF
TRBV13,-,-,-,CASSLGRAGGPDTQHF
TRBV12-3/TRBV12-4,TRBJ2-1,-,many,CASTPDGYNEGQFF
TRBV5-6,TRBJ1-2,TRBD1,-,CASRETGASYGYTF
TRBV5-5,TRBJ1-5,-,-,CASSFLLGFNQPQHF
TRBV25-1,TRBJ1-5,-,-,CASSDRVDNQPQHF
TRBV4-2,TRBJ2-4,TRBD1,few,CASSHAGTEVNIQYF
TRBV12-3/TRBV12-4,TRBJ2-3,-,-,CASSPQGTGPDTQYF
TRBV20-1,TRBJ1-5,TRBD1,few,CSARAEGAKGSNQPQHF
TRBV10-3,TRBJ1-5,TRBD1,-,CATKGQGAYLRVQPQHF
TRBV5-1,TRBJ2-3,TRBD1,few,CASSFGTGADTQYF
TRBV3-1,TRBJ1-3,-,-,CASSQEKTDTIYF
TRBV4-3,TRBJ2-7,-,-,CASSQDLGASSYEQYF